The 26 T cell receptor beta chains listed next were all sequenced from one sample in a study of blood T cell repertoires in COVID-19. Method: immunoSEQ multiplex PCR; TCRdb's copy keeps in-frame clones and lacks some. The sample has 110,000 to 150,000 clones, 60% to 80% seen once; the top ten hold 8.6%. The material sequenced was peripheral blood. These receptors came from a man aged 45-65 years with active or convalescent COVID-19.

V and J are TRBV3-1 (or the pseudogene TRBV3-2) and TRBJ2-1; 8 positions match TRBD2. Germline loops: CDR1 LGHDT, CDR2 YNNKEL (reference sequence). The CDR3 is made up of 15 amino acids. V was clipped by 4 bases and J by 8 bases; unmatched bases: 10. CDR3 region: CASSPAAGGRYEQFF. The CDR3 nucleotides are TGTGCCAGCAGCCCAGCGGCGGGAGGAAGGTATGAGCAGTTCTTC.

This clone was seen a handful of times. The chain recombines TRBV6-1 with TRBJ2-1; D may be TRBD1 (5 bases). Trimming removed 0 bases from V and 9 bases from J, with 12 bases in between. This CDR3 spans 14 amino acids. CDR1 and CDR2 from the germline V gene are MNHNS and SASEGT. The CDR3 spells CASSEAWTSLEQFF. The DNA for the CDR3 is TGTGCCAGCAGTGAAGCCTGGACATCACTTGAGCAGTTCTTC.

This chain joins TRBV28 and TRBJ1-1; 7 nucleotides align to TRBD1. Germline-derived CDR1 and CDR2 are MDHEN and SYDVKM. The CDR3 loop spans 14 amino acids. Trimming cost V 6 bases and J 3 bases; bases outside gene matches: 7. This chain's CDR3 is CASRPQGGHTEAFF. In DNA, the CDR3 is TGTGCCAGCAGACCCCAAGGGGGCCACACTGAAGCTTTCTTT.

V gene TRBV27 combines with J gene TRBJ1-6, with D unclear. This CDR3 has 14 amino acids. Per germline, CDR1 MNHEY and CDR2 SMNVEV (reference sequence). V was cut by 1 base and J by 5 bases, with 6 bases left in between. This CDR3 reads CASSLWRNNSPLHF. The CDR3 region has the DNA TGTGCCAGCAGTTTATGGAGAAATAATTCACCCCTCCACTTT.

The chain couples TRBV20-1 to TRBJ2-3; D is possibly TRBD2 (5 bases). The V and J ends lost 6 bases and 8 bases respectively, with 12 bases between them. Germline V gene data show CDR1 as DFQATT and CDR2 as SNEGSKA (reference sequence). This CDR3 is built from 11 residues. CDR3 sequence reads: CSAEVAGTQYF. The CDR3 region has the DNA TGCAGTGCCGAAGTTGCGGGTACGCAGTATTTT.

The chain recombines TRBV3-1 (or the pseudogene TRBV3-2) with TRBJ2-1; D remains ambiguous. The CDR3 is 12 amino acids. Trimming took off 1 base at V and 7 bases at J, with 5 bases between the two ends. The germline V gene encodes CDR1 LGHDT and CDR2 YNNKEL (reference sequence). The CDR3: CASSQVFNEQFF. CDR3 bases: TGTGCCAGCAGCCAAGTATTTAATGAGCAGTTCTTC.

V gene TRBV3-1 (or the pseudogene TRBV3-2) combines with J gene TRBJ2-7; TRBD2 matches at 8 bases. Germline assignment: CDR1 LGHDT and CDR2 YNNKEL (reference sequence). The J segment lost 7 bases and the V segment lost 3 bases, leaving 11 bases of the junction unmatched. This CDR3 contains 15 residues. This CDR3 reads CASSQALAARGEQYF. The CDR3 DNA reads TGTGCCAGCAGCCAGGCACTAGCGGCTAGGGGTGAGCAGTACTTC.

This chain's CDR3 is CASTGGSLYEQYF. The CDR3 nucleotides read TGTGCCAGCACCGGGGGGTCCTTGTACGAGCAGTACTTC. V and J are TRBV27 and TRBJ2-7; 7 bases map to TRBD2. The CDR3 has 13 residues. Germline CDR1 and CDR2: MNHEY and SMNVEV (reference sequence). The V and J ends lost 7 bases and 4 bases, in that order; junction bases with no gene match: 7.

V and J are TRBV28 and TRBJ1-3; D call uncertain. There are 15 residues in the CDR3. The V end was cut by 2 bases, the J end by 0 bases, with 8 bases between. The germline gives CDR1 MDHEN, CDR2 SYDVKM. The CDR3 loop reads CASSLVQSSGNTIYF. The CDR3 nucleotides read TGTGCCAGCAGTTTAGTGCAGTCCTCTGGAAACACCATATATTTT.

The rearrangement uses TRBV19 and TRBJ2-7; 7 bases agree with TRBD1. This CDR3 comprises 14 residues. Germline loops: CDR1 LNHDA, CDR2 SQIVND (reference sequence). The ends lost 0 bases at V and 7 bases at J; junction bases unmatched: 6. CDR3 in DNA: TGTGCCAGTAGTATAGACGGACAGGCGGGTGAGCAGTACTTC. It codes for CASSIDGQAGEQYF.

The chain joins TRBV27 to TRBJ2-5; TRBD1 aligns across 7 bases. Germline V gene data show CDR1 as MNHEY and CDR2 as SMNVEV (reference sequence). Germline trimming cut 1 base from V and 3 bases from J; bases unmatched to any gene: 5. The CDR3 covers 15 residues. Written as DNA, the CDR3 is TGTGCCAGCAGTTTATTCGACAGGGACGAAGAGACCCAGTACTTC. Protein product: CASSLFDRDEETQYF.

V usage is TRBV5-1 and J usage is TRBJ2-3, with D unresolved. V was cut by 2 bases and J by 0 bases, with 16 bases left in between. Germline V CDR1 and CDR2: SGHRS, YFSETQ. CDR3 size: 17 residues. The CDR3 DNA sequence: TGCGCCAGCAGCTTCCTTAGTGGGCGCCTAAGCACAGATACGCAGTATTTT. Its protein is CASSFLSGRLSTDTQYF.

V and J are TRBV9 and TRBJ2-7; possible D gene TRBD1, 5 bases. In germline, CDR1 is SGDLS, CDR2 YYNGEE. V shed 0 bases and J shed 6 bases, with 13 bases lying between them. The CDR3 length is 14 residues. This CDR3 is CASSVEARVGEQYF. CDR3 bases: TGTGCCAGCAGCGTAGAGGCCAGGGTAGGCGAGCAGTACTTC.

The rearrangement uses TRBV28 and TRBJ1-1, with TRBD1 as a possible D gene (6 bases). Germline loops: CDR1 MDHEN, CDR2 SYDVKM. The V and J ends lost 2 bases and 6 bases respectively, with 19 bases between them. The CDR3 loop spans 16 amino acids. Written as DNA, the CDR3 is TGTGCCAGCAGTTTAGGGGGCTCGGGGAGCGACGCTGAAGCTTTCTTT. It translates to CASSLGGSGSDAEAFF.

This clone was detected many times. This sequence joins TRBV3-1 (or the pseudogene TRBV3-2) and TRBJ1-6; D uncertain. The germline CDR1 and CDR2 sequences are LGHDT and YNNKEL (reference sequence). V was clipped by 1 base and J by 10 bases, with 8 bases between them. The CDR3 spans 13 residues. CDR3 DNA: TGTGCCAGCAGCCAAGTTCCGGGGTCACCCCTCCACTTT. Protein: CASSQVPGSPLHF.

The chain joins TRBV20-1 to TRBJ2-1, with D hard to call. The CDR3 loop spans 13 amino acids. CDR1 DFQATT and CDR2 SNEGSKA come from the germline V gene (reference sequence). V was cut by 3 bases and J by 9 bases, with 15 bases left in between. CDR3 sequence reads: CSASKVVAGEQFF. CDR3 bases: TGCAGTGCTAGTAAGGTGGTAGCCGGTGAGCAGTTCTTC.

The gene calls are TRBV5-1 and TRBJ1-1; D is ambiguous. This CDR3 contains 14 residues. Germline V gives CDR1 SGHRS, CDR2 YFSETQ. V shed 2 bases and J shed 0 bases, with 8 bases lying between them. CDR3 in DNA: TGCGCCAGCAGCTTCAGCGGGGTGAACACTGAAGCTTTCTTT. It encodes CASSFSGVNTEAFF.

The genes are TRBV27 and TRBJ2-5; 10 nucleotides line up with TRBD2. The germline CDR1 and CDR2 sequences are MNHEY and SMNVEV (reference sequence). The CDR3 contains 17 residues. Trimming removed 6 bases from V and 1 base from J; junction bases left unmatched: 11. The chain's CDR3 is CASSPGLAERGQETQYF. For the CDR3, the DNA is TGTGCCAGCAGCCCCGGACTAGCGGAGAGGGGCCAAGAGACCCAGTACTTC.

The rearrangement joins TRBV29-1 to TRBJ2-1, with TRBD2 matching over 12 bases. The germline CDR1 and CDR2 sequences are SQVTM and ANQGSEA. V lost 3 bases and J lost 4; bases outside the gene matches: 10. This CDR3 has 17 amino acids. CDR3 in amino acids: CSVDRLAGGPSYNEQFF. In DNA, the CDR3 is TGCAGCGTTGATAGGCTAGCGGGAGGGCCGAGTTACAATGAGCAGTTCTTC.

The chain recombines TRBV3-1 (or the pseudogene TRBV3-2) with TRBJ1-3; TRBD1 matches at 7 bases. Germline lookup yields CDR1 LGHDT and CDR2 YNNKEL (reference sequence). The length of the CDR3 is 13 residues. The ends lost 6 bases at V and 4 bases at J; junction bases unmatched: 3. CDR3 amino acids: CASSLDRGNTIYF. DNA for the CDR3: TGTGCCAGCAGTCTGGACAGGGGAAACACCATATATTTT.

The rearrangement uses TRBV7-9 and TRBJ1-1, with 9 bases fitting TRBD1. The CDR3 sequence is 14 residues long. Germline CDR1 and CDR2: SEHNR and FQNEAQ (reference sequence). After removal of 3 bases from V and 5 bases from J, the junction contained 4 bases not matched to a gene. The CDR3 loop is CASSFSTGGTEAFF. The CDR3 DNA reads as TGTGCCAGCAGCTTTTCGACAGGGGGAACTGAAGCTTTCTTT.

The rearrangement uses TRBV5-6 and TRBJ2-2; 9 nucleotides line up with TRBD2. From germline, CDR1 is SGHDT and CDR2 YYEEEE. Unmatched junction bases numbered 12, after V lost 5 bases and J lost 7 bases. The CDR3 runs to 16 residues. CDR3 in DNA: TGTGCCAGCAGTATGGGGAGCGGGAGGCCCGGCGGGGAGCTGTTTTTT. Residues: CASSMGSGRPGGELFF.

The rearrangement uses TRBV9 and TRBJ2-1; TRBD1 aligns across 8 bases. Germline-derived CDR1 and CDR2 are SGDLS and YYNGEE. The trim removed 4 bases at V and 9 bases at J, leaving 9 bases unmatched. The CDR3 runs 14 residues. The CDR3 nucleotides are TGTGCCAGCAGCCCCCTAAATGGACAGGGTGAGCAGTTCTTC. Residues: CASSPLNGQGEQFF.

The V and J genes are TRBV5-1 and TRBJ2-7; 7 bases fit TRBD2. This CDR3 contains 15 residues. Germline V gene lookup returns CDR1 SGHRS and CDR2 YFSETQ. V lost 4 bases and J lost 5; bases outside the gene matches: 12. Written as DNA, the CDR3 is TGCGCCAGCAGCCAGATCAGCGGGATCGGGGACGAGCAGTACTTC. Its protein is CASSQISGIGDEQYF.

This clone appeared a single time. The chain is built from TRBV12-3 or TRBV12-4 and TRBJ1-5; 10 nucleotides agree with TRBD1. The CDR3 contains 13 residues. Unmatched junction bases numbered 7, after V lost 11 bases and J lost 6 bases. This CDR3 reads CAASRDRGQPQHF. The DNA of the CDR3 is TGTGCCGCGTCCCGGGACAGGGGTCAGCCCCAGCATTTT.

Ten or more counts support this clone. The chain combines TRBV7-9 with TRBJ2-2; TRBD2 agrees at 8 bases. This CDR3 is built from 17 residues. The V gene end was trimmed by 5 bases and the J gene end by 4 bases; junction bases not matched to a gene: 12. Germline CDR1 reads SEHNR; CDR2 reads FQNEAQ (reference sequence). The chain's CDR3 is CASSPGERESVTGELFF. The CDR3 DNA is TGTGCCAGCAGCCCCGGGGAGCGGGAGAGTGTCACCGGGGAGCTGTTTTTT.